This T cell receptor (beta chain) was recorded in a study of T-cell reconstitution after alpha-beta-depleted transplantation in children. In this sample, this clonotype turned up many times. The antigen remains unidentified. Study-wide results and limits: The main origin of T-cell counts and diversity one year after transplant was newly produced T cells.

Construction of the TCRbeta library involved unique molecular identifiers. In TCRdb, the PCR reads were re-called with MiXCR into one record per CDR3 protein. The sample includes 250,000 to 400,000 distinct CDR3 sequences, approximately 20% seen only once; the top ten take approximately 10%. This TCR derives from a male patient younger than 18 who had a stem cell transplant for acute lymphoblastic leukemia, so the T cells may come from the graft donor. The source was PBMCs, mostly from graft donor cells, collected 180 days after TCRalphabeta/CD19-depleted stem cell transplant.

The CDR3 coding sequence is TGTGCCATCAGGGCGGACAGGGGGCTGGGGGAGCAGTACTTC. Protein: CAIRADRGLGEQYF. V is TRBV10-3 and J is TRBJ2-7; 11 positions agree with TRBD1. J gave up 7 bases and V 6 bases, and 8 bases lay outside the gene matches. The CDR3 loop spans 14 amino acids. Looked up from germline, CDR1 is ENHRY and CDR2 is SYGVKD.